The 19 T cell receptor beta chains given below trace back to one sample, sequenced in a study of blood T cell repertoires in COVID-19. Only in-frame clones appear in the TCRdb table, and some are missing; sequencing was by immunoSEQ multiplex PCR. There are under 350,000 clones in the sample; 89% occur only once, and 1.5% to 2% lies in the top ten. The material sequenced was PBMCs or T cells enriched from blood (not recorded which). These receptors all stem from a woman aged 60-75 years who had recovered from COVID-19.

This chain's CDR3 is CASSPPGQGNEKLFF. The DNA of the CDR3 is TGCGCCAGCAGCCCGCCGGGACAGGGGAATGAAAAACTGTTTTTT. The chain recombines TRBV4-1 with TRBJ1-4; 10 bases agree with TRBD1. Germline V gene lookup returns CDR1 MGHRA and CDR2 YSYEKL. The V segment lost 4 bases and the J segment 5 bases; nucleotides outside the gene matches: 4. The CDR3 is 15 residues long.

The V gene is TRBV3-1 (or the pseudogene TRBV3-2), the J gene TRBJ2-7, with 8 bases lining up with TRBD2. V was clipped by 4 bases and J by 3 bases; unmatched bases: 11. Germline V lookup: CDR1 LGHDT, CDR2 YNNKEL (reference sequence). This CDR3 spans 16 amino acids. In DNA form, the CDR3 reads TGTGCCAGCAGCCCCAGCGGAGCGGGAGTTTACTACGAGCAGTACTTC. Translating gives CASSPSGAGVYYEQYF.

This chain connects TRBV9 to TRBJ1-2; maybe TRBD1 (6 bases). V was trimmed by 2 bases and J by 1 base, leaving 15 bases between them. The CDR3 is made up of 16 amino acids. Germline V gene sequence: CDR1 SGDLS, CDR2 YYNGEE. For the CDR3, the DNA is TGTGCCAGCAGCGTTGGACGACAGGAGCATAACTATGGCTACACCTTC. Its translation is CASSVGRQEHNYGYTF.

The V and J genes are TRBV12-5 and TRBJ1-4; D remains ambiguous. Trimming took off 1 base at V and 6 bases at J, with 6 bases between the two ends. CDR3 size: 13 residues. CDR1 and CDR2 from the germline V gene are LGHNT and FRNRAP. CDR3 sequence: CASGLGIDEKLFF. The CDR3 nucleotides read TGTGCTAGTGGTTTGGGCATAGATGAAAAACTGTTTTTT.

The chain joins TRBV11-3 to TRBJ1-6, with 10 bases that match TRBD1. Looked up from germline, CDR1 is SGHNT and CDR2 is YENEEA. CDR3 length equals 14 residues. The junction had 9 bases not matched to a gene; V was cut back by 8 bases and J by 11 bases. The CDR3 DNA reads TGTGCCAGCTCCCCGGGACAGGGGTCGGCACCCCTCCACTTT. Translated, it gives CASSPGQGSAPLHF.

The rearrangement links TRBV24-1 to TRBJ2-5, with TRBD2 as a possible D gene (6 bases). This CDR3 has 15 residues. The germline CDR1 and CDR2 sequences are KGHDR and SFDVKD. Trimming removed 7 bases from V and 5 bases from J, with 19 bases in between. CDR3 residues: CATRAGLQGGETQYF. The CDR3 DNA follows: TGTGCCACCAGGGCGGGACTCCAAGGTGGGGAGACCCAGTACTTC.

The chain couples TRBV6-6 to TRBJ1-5; D gene unclear. This CDR3 is 14 amino acids long. CDR1 is MNHNY and CDR2 is SVGAGI in the germline V gene (reference sequence). The V and J ends lost 6 bases and 1 base respectively, with 10 bases between them. CDR3 DNA sequence: TGTGCCAGCAGATCTCAGGCGAGCAATCAGCCCCAGCATTTT. Protein: CASRSQASNQPQHF.

The chain recombines TRBV19 with TRBJ1-5, with D unresolved. V shed 1 base and J shed 0 bases, with 13 bases lying between them. The germline V gene has CDR1 LNHDA and CDR2 SQIVND (reference sequence). This CDR3 spans 17 amino acids. This chain's CDR3 is CASSIGTQSYSNQPQHF. CDR3 bases: TGTGCCAGTAGTATAGGAACACAGAGTTATAGCAATCAGCCCCAGCATTTT.

Regarding this clone: The junction and the germline gene differ at one end; a read error may be behind it. V usage is TRBV29-1 and J usage is TRBJ2-1; 10 positions match TRBD1. Germline CDR1 reads SQVTM; CDR2 reads ANQGSEA. CDR3 size: 14 residues. CDR3 amino acids: CSVEGQGAYNEQFF. CDR3 in DNA: TGCAGCGTAGAAGGACAGGGGGCCTACAATGAGCAGTTCTTC.

The chain joins TRBV5-1 to TRBJ1-1; no definite D call. Germline V CDR1 and CDR2: SGHRS, YFSETQ. The CDR3 has 16 residues. V lost 0 bases to trimming and J lost 0 bases, with 12 bases between them. CDR3 DNA: TGCGCCAGCAGCTTGGCGTTCGGGTGGATGAACACTGAAGCTTTCTTT. It is translated as CASSLAFGWMNTEAFF. The full variable domain, rest sourced from reference TRBV5-1 and TRBJ1-1, is KAGVTQTPRYLIKTRGQQVTLSCSPISGHRSVSWYQQTPGQGLQFLFEYFSETQRNKGNFPGRFSGRQFSNSRSEMNVSTLELGDSALYLCASSLAFGWMNTEAFFGQGTRLTVV.

V is TRBV29-1 and J is TRBJ1-5, with D perhaps matching TRBD1 (6 bases). Trimming removed 4 bases from V and 6 bases from J, with 16 bases in between. Germline-derived CDR1 and CDR2 are SQVTM and ANQGSEA. The CDR3 is 14 residues long. The CDR3 bases are TGCAGCGTTGCTTGGCAGGGGATAGGTCAGCCCCAGCATTTT. This gives the protein CSVAWQGIGQPQHF.

The V call is TRBV6-1, the J call TRBJ2-3; TRBD2 is a possible D gene (5 bases). The length of the CDR3 is 14 residues. Germline V lookup: CDR1 MNHNS, CDR2 SASEGT. V was pared by 2 bases and J by 4 bases, with 10 bases between. DNA of the CDR3: TGTGCCAGCAGTGAATGGGGTAGCGCAGATACGCAGTATTTT. This codes for CASSEWGSADTQYF.

V and J are TRBV10-3 and TRBJ1-5; D not certain. V shed 3 bases and J shed 0 bases, with 3 bases lying between them. Germline V gene data show CDR1 as ENHRY and CDR2 as SYGVKD. This CDR3 contains 13 residues. The CDR3 loop is CAISDNSNQPQHF. In nucleotides, the CDR3 is TGTGCCATCAGTGACAATAGCAATCAGCCCCAGCATTTT.

The chain combines TRBV7-8 with TRBJ1-5, with TRBD1 matching over 7 bases. J lost 5 bases, V lost 5 bases, and 9 bases had no gene match. Germline CDR1 SGHVS, CDR2 FQNEAQ. CDR3 length: 15 residues. The CDR3 region is CASSLDRDRYQPQHF. DNA for the CDR3: TGTGCCAGCAGCCTGGACCGGGACAGATATCAGCCCCAGCATTTT.

The chain is built from TRBV4-1 and TRBJ1-6, with D maybe TRBD1 (5 bases). The CDR3 covers 18 residues. Trimming removed 2 bases at V and 10 bases at J, with 24 bases between. Germline V CDR1 and CDR2: MGHRA, YSYEKL. The CDR3 region is CASSQLDPGLGYGSPLHF. In DNA, the CDR3 is TGCGCCAGCAGCCAACTGGATCCGGGACTTGGGTATGGGTCACCCCTCCACTTT.

The chain joins TRBV13 to TRBJ1-6, with D tentatively TRBD1 (6 bases). V was clipped by 2 bases and J by 8 bases, with 13 bases between them. The CDR3 spans 15 residues. CDR1 is PRHDT and CDR2 is FYEKMQ in the germline V gene (reference sequence). The CDR3 protein is CASSLSWTEYSPLHF. As DNA, the CDR3 is TGTGCCAGCAGCTTATCCTGGACAGAATATTCACCCCTCCACTTT. The variable domain in full, completed from reference TRBV13 and TRBJ1-6, reads AAGVIQSPRHLIKEKRETATLKCYPIPRHDTVYWYQQGPGQDPQFLISFYEKMQSDKGSIPDRFSAQQFSDYHSELNMSSLELGDSALYFCASSLSWTEYSPLHFGNGTRLTVT.

The chain recombines TRBV7-9 with TRBJ2-1; 8 bases align to TRBD2. V was clipped by 3 bases and J by 9 bases; unmatched bases: 19. Germline V gives CDR1 SEHNR, CDR2 FQNEAQ (reference sequence). The length of the CDR3 is 18 residues. The CDR3 here is CASSFPSVAGPVEGEQFF. The CDR3 bases are TGTGCCAGCAGCTTTCCCAGTGTAGCGGGACCGGTAGAGGGTGAGCAGTTCTTC.

The V call is TRBV2, the J call TRBJ1-1; 7 nucleotides align to TRBD1. The V gene end was trimmed by 8 bases and the J gene end by 8 bases; junction bases not matched to a gene: 8. This CDR3 spans 12 amino acids. CDR1 is SNHLY and CDR2 is FYNNEI in the germline V gene. The CDR3 nucleotides read TGTGCCAGCTTTCCAGGGGGTTTGGAAGCTTTCTTT. Its protein is CASFPGGLEAFF.

This chain joins TRBV5-5 and TRBJ1-2; TRBD1 agrees at 9 bases. The germline V gene has CDR1 SGHKS and CDR2 YYEKEE (reference sequence). J was trimmed by 6 bases and V by 0 bases; bases with no gene match: 6. The CDR3 spans 15 residues. The CDR3 region is CASSLVTGQGNGYTF. Written as DNA, the CDR3 is TGTGCCAGCAGCTTGGTAACGGGACAGGGAAATGGCTACACCTTC.